The sequence of this T cell receptor (beta chain) was determined in a study of T cell repertoires in cytomegalovirus infection. CDR3 size: 17 residues. The ends lost 9 bases at V and 3 bases at J; junction bases unmatched: 9. General observations from the study: It was HLA-C-restricted CMV-specific TCR beta clonotypes that dominated the response ex vivo.

This clonotype was seen many times. The antigen is not known. TCRdb reprocessed the reads with MiXCR, giving one entry per CDR3 protein. The sample lists about 280,000 distinct CDR3 sequences, around 20% occurring once. The sequenced sample was cultured PBMCs, obtained from culture after CMV antigen stimulation. The rearrangement uses TRBV12-3 or TRBV12-4 and TRBJ2-1; 15 nucleotides align to TRBD2. The TCR sequence derives from a human donor in good health (CMV status not recorded). Some clones in this sample may be carry-over from other donors' samples. The CDR3 spells CASQPGLAGGFYNEQFF. The CDR3 DNA is TGTGCCAGTCAACCGGGACTAGCGGGAGGATTCTACAATGAGCAGTTCTTC.